The entry below gives a single T cell receptor (beta chain) sequence along with its context. Its antigen is not known. PCR involved 60 Vbeta and 13 Jbeta primers. Assay used: immunoSEQ multiplex PCR; TCRdb lists only in-frame clones, some missing. This sample lists some 130,000 clones; its ten largest clones have about 1.7%. This specimen belongs to a study of cytomegalovirus exposure and HLA in healthy donors. Study-wide context: In an earlier analysis, around 120 million unique TCR beta sequences were found from about 190 million T cells. Study-level results: In an earlier analysis, in 587 donors, most V segments appeared productive either ~90% or ~30% of the time. Rare TCR sequences dominated, though some public TCRs recurred in many donors. On later analysis, the bulk of CMV-associated TCR beta chains appeared to be HLA-restricted.

This CDR3 is built from 12 residues. Germline CDR1 GTSNPN, CDR2 SVGIG (reference sequence). The ends lost 3 bases at V and 7 bases at J; junction bases unmatched: 2. This receptor was obtained from a man younger than 30 in good health and CMV-seronegative. V gene TRBV30 combines with J gene TRBJ2-4, with 8 positions matching TRBD1. Sequencing input: PBMCs. The CDR3 coding sequence is TGTGCCTGGAGGGGACAGGCTAACATTCAGTACTTC. This encodes CAWRGQANIQYF.